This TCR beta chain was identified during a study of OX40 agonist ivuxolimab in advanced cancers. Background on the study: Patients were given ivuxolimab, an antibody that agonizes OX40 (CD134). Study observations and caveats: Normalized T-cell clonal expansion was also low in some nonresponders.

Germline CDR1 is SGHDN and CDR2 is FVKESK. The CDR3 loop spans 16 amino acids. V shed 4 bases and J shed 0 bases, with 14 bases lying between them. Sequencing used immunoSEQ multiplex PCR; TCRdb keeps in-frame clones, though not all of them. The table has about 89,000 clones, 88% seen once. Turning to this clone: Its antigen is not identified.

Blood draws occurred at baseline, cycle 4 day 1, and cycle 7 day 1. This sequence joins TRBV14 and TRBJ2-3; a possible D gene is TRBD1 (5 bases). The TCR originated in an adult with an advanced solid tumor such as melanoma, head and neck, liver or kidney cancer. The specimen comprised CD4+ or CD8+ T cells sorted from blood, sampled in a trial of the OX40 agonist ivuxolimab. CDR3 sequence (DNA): TGTGCCAGCAGCCGGTTCGTCAGGGCTAGCACAGATACGCAGTATTTT. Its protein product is CASSRFVRASTDTQYF.